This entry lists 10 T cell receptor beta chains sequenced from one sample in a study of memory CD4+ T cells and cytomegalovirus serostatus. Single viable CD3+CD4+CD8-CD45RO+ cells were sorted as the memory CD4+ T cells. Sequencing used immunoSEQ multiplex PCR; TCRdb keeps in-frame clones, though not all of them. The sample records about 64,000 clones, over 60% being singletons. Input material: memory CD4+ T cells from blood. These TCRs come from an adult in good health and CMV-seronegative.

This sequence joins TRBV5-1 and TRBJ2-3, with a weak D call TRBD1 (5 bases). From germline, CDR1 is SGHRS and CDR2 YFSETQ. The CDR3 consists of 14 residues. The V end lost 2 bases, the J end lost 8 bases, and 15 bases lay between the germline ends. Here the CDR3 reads CASSLTDGQGTQYF. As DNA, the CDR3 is TGCGCCAGCAGCTTAACTGACGGCCAGGGTACGCAGTATTTT. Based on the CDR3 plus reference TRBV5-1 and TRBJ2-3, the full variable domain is KAGVTQTPRYLIKTRGQQVTLSCSPISGHRSVSWYQQTPGQGLQFLFEYFSETQRNKGNFPGRFSGRQFSNSRSEMNVSTLELGDSALYLCASSLTDGQGTQYFGPGTRLTVL.

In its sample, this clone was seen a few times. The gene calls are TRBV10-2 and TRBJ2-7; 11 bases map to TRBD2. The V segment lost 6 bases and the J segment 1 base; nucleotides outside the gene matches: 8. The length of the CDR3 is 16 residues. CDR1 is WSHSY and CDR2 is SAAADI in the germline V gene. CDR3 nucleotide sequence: TGCGCCAGCAGACAAAAAAGGACTAGCGGGTCCTACGAGCAGTACTTC. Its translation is CASRQKRTSGSYEQYF.

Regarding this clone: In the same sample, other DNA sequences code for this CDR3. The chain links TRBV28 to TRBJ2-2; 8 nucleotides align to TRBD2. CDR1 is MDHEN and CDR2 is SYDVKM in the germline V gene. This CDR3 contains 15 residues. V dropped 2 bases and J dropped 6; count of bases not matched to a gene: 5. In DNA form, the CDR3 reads TGTGCCAGCAGTTTACCGGGACTAGGTTCCGGGGAGCTGTTTTTT. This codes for CASSLPGLGSGELFF. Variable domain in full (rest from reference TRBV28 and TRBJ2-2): DVKVTQSSRYLVKRTGEKVFLECVQDMDHENMFWYRQDPGLGLRLIYFSYDVKMKEKGDIPEGYSVSREKKERFSLILESASTNQTSMYLCASSLPGLGSGELFFGEGSRLTVL.

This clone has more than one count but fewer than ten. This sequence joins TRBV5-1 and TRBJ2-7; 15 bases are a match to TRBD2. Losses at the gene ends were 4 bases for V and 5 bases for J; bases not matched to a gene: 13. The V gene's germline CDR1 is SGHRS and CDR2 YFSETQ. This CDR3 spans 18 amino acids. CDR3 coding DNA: TGCGCCAGCAGCCTGTGGTGGACTAGCGGGAGGGATCGGAACGAGCAGTACTTC. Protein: CASSLWWTSGRDRNEQYF. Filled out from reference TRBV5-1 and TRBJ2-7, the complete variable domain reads KAGVTQTPRYLIKTRGQQVTLSCSPISGHRSVSWYQQTPGQGLQFLFEYFSETQRNKGNFPGRFSGRQFSNSRSEMNVSTLELGDSALYLCASSLWWTSGRDRNEQYFGPGTRLTVT.

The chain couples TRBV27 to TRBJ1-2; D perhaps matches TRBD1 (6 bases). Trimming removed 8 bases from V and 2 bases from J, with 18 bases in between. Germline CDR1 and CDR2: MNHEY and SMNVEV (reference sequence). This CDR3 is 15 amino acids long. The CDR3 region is CASGEYKQGNYGYTF. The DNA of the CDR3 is TGTGCCAGCGGGGAGTATAAACAGGGAAACTATGGCTACACCTTC.

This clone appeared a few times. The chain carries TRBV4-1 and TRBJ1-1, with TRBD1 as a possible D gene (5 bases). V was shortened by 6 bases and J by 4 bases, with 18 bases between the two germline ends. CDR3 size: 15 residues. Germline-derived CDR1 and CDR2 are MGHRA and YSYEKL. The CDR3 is CASRSPLLQGTEAFF. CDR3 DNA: TGCGCCAGCAGAAGCCCCCTTCTCCAGGGCACTGAAGCTTTCTTT.

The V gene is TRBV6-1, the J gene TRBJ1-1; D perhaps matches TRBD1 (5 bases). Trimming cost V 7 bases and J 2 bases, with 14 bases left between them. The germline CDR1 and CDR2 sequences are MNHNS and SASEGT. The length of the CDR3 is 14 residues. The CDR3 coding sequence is TGTGCCAGCACCCTGGGAGGGGTTAACACTGAAGCTTTCTTT. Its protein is CASTLGGVNTEAFF.

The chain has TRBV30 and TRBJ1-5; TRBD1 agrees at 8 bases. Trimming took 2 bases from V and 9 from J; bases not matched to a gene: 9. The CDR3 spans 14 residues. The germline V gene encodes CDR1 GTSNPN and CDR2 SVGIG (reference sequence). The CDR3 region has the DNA TGTGCCTGGAGTACGACAGGGGCGGTTGGGCCCCAGCATTTT. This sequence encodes CAWSTTGAVGPQHF.

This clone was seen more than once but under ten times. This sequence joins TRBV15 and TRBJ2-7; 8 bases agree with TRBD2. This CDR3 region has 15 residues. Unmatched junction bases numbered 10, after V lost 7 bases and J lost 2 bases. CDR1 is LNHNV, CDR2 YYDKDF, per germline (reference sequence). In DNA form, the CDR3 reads TGTGCCACCACCGAAGGACTAGCTGAAGCCTACGAGCAGTACTTC. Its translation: CATTEGLAEAYEQYF.

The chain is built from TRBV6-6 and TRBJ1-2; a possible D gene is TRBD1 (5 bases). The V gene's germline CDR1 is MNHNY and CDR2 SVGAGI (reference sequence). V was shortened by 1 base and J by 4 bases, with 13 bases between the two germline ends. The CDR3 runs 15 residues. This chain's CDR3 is CASSYYGTSSYGYTF. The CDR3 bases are TGTGCCAGCAGTTACTACGGGACCTCGTCCTATGGCTACACCTTC.